The following is a T cell receptor (beta chain) sequence with its context. Germline and junction disagree at one end, which may indicate a read error. Within Nashville, Tennessee resided all donors, each a Caucasian adult. The CDR3 spans 14 residues. Per the germline V gene, CDR1 is SSHAT and CDR2 is FNYEAQ (reference sequence). This entry comes from a study of shared clonotypes between healthy human individuals. Produced via immunoSEQ multiplex PCR; TCRdb's table is partial and in-frame only. The table lists just over 2,000,000 clones, roughly 95% of them singletons. The rearrangement links TRBV7-7 to TRBJ2-2; D uncertain. This TCR came from a young man in good health. The sequencing sample was made of naive CD4+ T cells sorted from blood. As to subset: CD45RA+ positively selected. The CDR3 here is CASSLAGNTGELFF. The DNA of the CDR3 is TGTGCTAGCAGCTTAGCAGGGAACACCGGGGAGCTGTTTTTT.